A single sample is the source of the 32 T cell receptor beta chains below, sequenced in a study of T cells in Graves' hyperthyroidism and ophthalmopathy. RNA transcripts provided the source from which TCR beta CDR3 regions were amplified. Using the HTBI primer set, a first-round RT-PCR was run on the TCR CDR3. A single record per CDR3 protein comes from TCRdb applying MiXCR to the multiplex PCR reads. The repertoire consists of about 710,000 distinct CDR3 sequences, with 16% occurring once and the leading ten covering over 7.5%. What was sequenced was blood. These receptor sequences come from a man younger than 35 with Graves' hyperthyroidism.

For the CDR3, the DNA is TGTGCCAGCTCAAAAGGGTACTCTGGGGCCAACGTCCTGACTTTC. Translation: CASSKGYSGANVLTF. The chain combines TRBV18 with TRBJ2-6; D unresolved. Germline assignment: CDR1 KGHSH and CDR2 LQKENI. This CDR3 is built from 15 residues. Trimming stripped 5 bases from V and 0 bases from J, with 8 bases between.

This clonotype was detected many times. The V gene is TRBV12-3 or TRBV12-4, the J gene TRBJ1-4; weak D call: TRBD1 (5 bases). The CDR3 sequence is 14 residues long. The V end lost 7 bases, the J end lost 8 bases, and 17 bases lay between the germline ends. The CDR3 nucleotides are TGTGCCAGCACCCTGGGCGGGGCGGGGGAAAAACTGTTTTTT. Protein sequence: CASTLGGAGEKLFF.

This clonotype was picked up a small number of times. This chain connects TRBV5-1 to TRBJ2-5; 7 nucleotides align to TRBD1. The V gene end was trimmed by 4 bases and the J gene end by 4 bases; junction bases not matched to a gene: 13. Germline CDR1 and CDR2: SGHRS and YFSETQ. The CDR3 runs 16 residues. CDR3 region: CASSKPNRGIGETQYF. The CDR3 nucleotides read TGCGCCAGCAGCAAACCGAACAGGGGAATAGGAGAGACCCAGTACTTC.

The chain couples TRBV6-1 to TRBJ2-2; 7 nucleotides match TRBD2. The length of the CDR3 is 17 residues. Trimming removed 3 bases from V and 2 bases from J; junction bases left unmatched: 9. CDR1 is MNHNS and CDR2 is SASEGT in the germline V gene. The CDR3 here is CASSDSLLAENTGELFF. The CDR3 nucleotides read TGTGCCAGCAGTGATTCCCTGCTAGCGGAAAACACCGGGGAGCTGTTTTTT.

The J gene is TRBJ1-2, the V gene TRBV7-2; unclear D gene. The CDR3 extends over 15 amino acids. With 5 bases removed from V and 0 bases from J, the gap between germline ends came to 13 bases. The V gene's germline CDR1 is SGHTA and CDR2 FQGNSA. The CDR3 reads CASSGRGPTNYGYTF. DNA for the CDR3: TGTGCCAGCAGCGGCCGCGGCCCTACTAACTATGGCTACACCTTC.

The rearrangement links TRBV3-1 to TRBJ2-7; D assignment may be TRBD1 or TRBD2 (5 bases each). The CDR3 extends over 13 amino acids. Germline CDR1 reads LGHDT; CDR2 reads YNNKEL (reference sequence). V was cut by 7 bases and J by 4 bases, with 14 bases left in between. CDR3 DNA: TGTGCCAGCATGGGGGAACCGGATTACGAGCAGTACTTC. This encodes CASMGEPDYEQYF.

The V gene is TRBV11-1, the J gene TRBJ2-7; 8 bases fit TRBD2. Per the germline V gene, CDR1 is SGHAT and CDR2 is FQDESV (reference sequence). There are 16 residues in the CDR3. The trim removed 2 bases at V and 4 bases at J, leaving 10 bases unmatched. The CDR3 loop is CASSLITSGKGYEQYF. The CDR3 nucleotides read TGTGCCAGCAGCTTAATCACTAGCGGAAAGGGGTACGAGCAGTACTTC.

This clonotype was picked up a small number of times. V usage is TRBV6-5 and J usage is TRBJ2-7; 10 positions agree with TRBD1. This CDR3 spans 16 amino acids. The J segment lost 2 bases and the V segment lost 2 bases, leaving 6 bases of the junction unmatched. Germline-derived CDR1 and CDR2 are MNHEY and SVGAGI. CDR3 bases: TGTGCCAGCAGTTACCCGGACAGGGGGTACACCTACGAGCAGTACTTC. It is translated as CASSYPDRGYTYEQYF.

The table lists this clonotype with many counts. The V call is TRBV6-2 or TRBV6-3, the J call TRBJ2-7; possibly TRBD1 for D (6 bases). This CDR3 comprises 13 residues. Germline V gives CDR1 MNHEY, CDR2 SVGEGT. V lost 6 bases to trimming and J lost 4 bases, with 13 bases between them. The CDR3 DNA reads TGTGCCAGCAGAGACCAGGGGATTTACGAGCAGTACTTC. Its translation is CASRDQGIYEQYF.

This chain connects TRBV3-1 to TRBJ2-3, with 8 bases fitting TRBD2. The CDR3 runs to 16 residues. The junction had 13 bases not matched to a gene; V was cut back by 6 bases and J by 5 bases. Per germline, CDR1 LGHDT and CDR2 YNNKEL (reference sequence). The CDR3 region has the DNA TGTGCCAGCAGTGGAGGGAGAGCGGGAGTAAGAGATACGCAGTATTTT. Its protein product is CASSGGRAGVRDTQYF.

A word on this clonotype: A clone one base away is much larger, so this may be a read error. The V gene is TRBV27, the J gene TRBJ1-6; D gene uncertain. The CDR3 totals 14 residues. Per the germline V gene, CDR1 is MNHEY and CDR2 is SMNVEV (reference sequence). Here the CDR3 reads CASSFQDGYSPPHF. DNA of the CDR3: TGTGCCAGCAGTTTTCAGGACGGATATTCACCCCCCCACTTT.

This clonotype was seen repeatedly, ten times or more. V is TRBV7-2 and J is TRBJ2-5; D is perhaps TRBD1 or TRBD2 (6 bases each). CDR3 size: 15 residues. V gave up 4 bases and J gave up 5 bases, with 17 bases separating them. The V gene's germline CDR1 is SGHTA and CDR2 FQGNSA. The CDR3 sequence is CASSSISGGGETQYF. CDR3 nucleotides: TGTGCCAGCAGCTCCATCTCCGGGGGCGGGGAGACCCAGTACTTC. The variable domain in full, with the rest retrieved from reference TRBV7-2 and TRBJ2-5, is GAGVSQSPSNKVTEKGKDVELRCDPISGHTALYWYRQSLGQGLEFLIYFQGNSAPDKSGLPSDRFSAERTGGSVSTLTIQRTQQEDSAVYLCASSSISGGGETQYFGPGTRLLVL.

This clonotype has a handful of counts. The CDR3 sequence is CASSYRDADSPLHF. The DNA of the CDR3 is TGTGCCAGCAGTTACCGGGACGCAGATTCACCCCTCCACTTT. The chain carries TRBV28 and TRBJ1-6; a weak D match, TRBD1 (5 bases). The CDR3 extends over 14 amino acids. Trimming removed 4 bases from V and 8 bases from J, with 12 bases in between. Germline loops: CDR1 MDHEN, CDR2 SYDVKM.

This clonotype was observed a few times. The rearrangement joins TRBV20-1 to TRBJ1-1; TRBD1 aligns across 9 bases. This CDR3 comprises 16 residues. Germline CDR1 DFQATT, CDR2 SNEGSKA (reference sequence). The V gene end was trimmed by 5 bases and the J gene end by 4 bases; junction bases not matched to a gene: 14. The CDR3 here is CSAPRPGQGLGTEAFF. In DNA form, the CDR3 reads TGCAGTGCTCCCAGACCGGGACAGGGTTTGGGCACTGAAGCTTTCTTT.

This clonotype was seen many times. The chain employs TRBV20-1 and TRBJ2-5; 9 nucleotides agree with TRBD2. Germline CDR1 and CDR2: DFQATT and SNEGSKA (reference sequence). The CDR3 consists of 15 residues. The junction had 8 bases not matched to a gene; V was cut back by 4 bases and J by 2 bases. Here the CDR3 reads CSATGLALPQETQYF. The DNA of the CDR3 is TGCAGTGCTACTGGACTAGCGCTACCTCAAGAGACCCAGTACTTC.

J is TRBJ1-2 and V is TRBV5-1; 7 bases are shared with TRBD1. The germline V gene has CDR1 SGHRS and CDR2 YFSETQ. This CDR3 is 15 amino acids long. V lost 4 bases, J lost 6 bases, and 12 bases stayed unmatched. The CDR3 nucleotides read TGCGCCAGCAGCGACGGGTGGGGACAGACCGATGGCTACACCTTC. Translating it yields CASSDGWGQTDGYTF.

This clonotype showed up just a few times. A much more abundant neighbour one base away suggests this may be a read error. The chain recombines TRBV13 with TRBJ2-7; TRBD1 or TRBD2 may be the D gene (5 bases each). The CDR3 is made up of 13 amino acids. CDR1 and CDR2 from the germline V gene are PRHDT and FYEKMQ (reference sequence). The CDR3 DNA reads TGTGCCAGCAGCTTCAGGGTTCCGTGGGAGCAGCACTTC. Its translation: CASSFRVPWEQHF.

The chain joins TRBV9 to TRBJ1-4; weak D call: TRBD1 (5 bases). The CDR3 runs 15 residues. Germline CDR1 and CDR2: SGDLS and YYNGEE. Trimming took off 4 bases at V and 0 bases at J, with 10 bases between the two ends. The DNA for the CDR3 is TGTGCCAGCAGCTCCTCGGGGGCAACTAATGAAAAACTGTTTTTT. This gives the protein CASSSSGATNEKLFF.

This clonotype was recorded at least ten times. The chain links TRBV18 to TRBJ2-5; TRBD2 matches 10 bases. The CDR3 extends over 17 amino acids. Germline CDR1 is KGHSH and CDR2 is LQKENI. With 2 bases clipped from V and 4 bases from J, the junction kept 10 bases outside the gene matches. In DNA, the CDR3 is TGTGCCAGCTCACCAGTTTCGCTAGCGGGAGACGGAGAGACCCAGTACTTC. Amino acids: CASSPVSLAGDGETQYF.

This clonotype was seen many times. The V and J genes are TRBV7-2 and TRBJ2-2; 9 bases match TRBD2. From germline, CDR1 is SGHTA and CDR2 FQGNSA. V lost 4 bases and J lost 2; bases outside the gene matches: 2. The CDR3 extends over 15 amino acids. The CDR3: CASSSTSGNTGELFF. The CDR3 nucleotides read TGTGCCAGCAGCTCGACTAGCGGTAACACCGGGGAGCTGTTTTTT.

This clonotype was counted a few times. The chain is built from TRBV28 and TRBJ2-3; 7 bases are shared with TRBD1. V was pared by 4 bases and J by 2 bases, with 6 bases of the junction left unmatched. Germline CDR1 MDHEN, CDR2 SYDVKM. The CDR3 contains 15 residues. In DNA form, the CDR3 reads TGTGCCAGCAGTTCTTACAGGGGATTCACAGATACGCAGTATTTT. This gives the protein CASSSYRGFTDTQYF.

This clonotype has ten or more counts. The rearrangement joins TRBV18 to TRBJ2-2; TRBD2 agrees at 8 bases. CDR1 is KGHSH and CDR2 is LQKENI in the germline V gene. After removal of 1 base from V and 1 base from J, the junction contained 2 bases not matched to a gene. This CDR3 contains 16 residues. The CDR3 here is CASSPLLAGNTGELFF. The CDR3 DNA follows: TGTGCCAGCTCACCACTTCTAGCGGGGAACACCGGGGAGCTGTTTTTT.

This clonotype was seen ten or more times. The V call is TRBV28, the J call TRBJ2-1, with D possibly being TRBD1 (6 bases). Germline CDR1 is MDHEN and CDR2 is SYDVKM. The CDR3 is made up of 15 amino acids. V lost 5 bases, J lost 7 bases, and 18 bases lay in between. For the CDR3, the DNA is TGTGCCAGCAGTCTTGGGACACACCTTGGGAATGAGCAGTTCTTC. This sequence encodes CASSLGTHLGNEQFF.

This clonotype was seen many times. The chain combines TRBV6-1 with TRBJ2-1, with TRBD2 identical over 12 bases. Germline V gene data show CDR1 as MNHNS and CDR2 as SASEGT. V shed 8 bases, J shed 4 bases, and the junction held 6 bases outside the gene matches. The length of the CDR3 is 15 residues. This chain's CDR3 is CASSPGTSGYNEQFF. Here the CDR3 DNA reads TGTGCCAGCTCACCTGGGACTAGCGGGTACAATGAGCAGTTCTTC.

This clonotype was seen repeatedly, ten times or more. This chain joins TRBV3-1 and TRBJ2-7; D uncertain. Germline V gene data show CDR1 as LGHDT and CDR2 as YNNKEL (reference sequence). The CDR3 runs to 15 residues. V gave up 1 base and J gave up 1 base, with 11 bases separating them. CDR3: CASSQGLDRSYEQYF. The CDR3 DNA reads TGTGCCAGCAGCCAAGGATTGGACCGATCCTACGAGCAGTACTTC.

The chain uses TRBV18 and TRBJ2-7; D is unresolved. The CDR3 loop spans 13 amino acids. CDR1 and CDR2 (germline): KGHSH, LQKENI. The V end lost 3 bases, the J end lost 2 bases, and 8 bases lay between the germline ends. DNA of the CDR3: TGTGCCAGCTCACCGGAGTTTACCTACGAGCAGTACTTC. Translating it yields CASSPEFTYEQYF.

This clonotype was observed a handful of times. The rearrangement uses TRBV15 and TRBJ2-7; 9 nucleotides line up with TRBD2. V lost 3 bases and J lost 4; bases outside the gene matches: 13. The CDR3 is made up of 17 amino acids. Germline V gene lookup returns CDR1 LNHNV and CDR2 YYDKDF (reference sequence). CDR3 nucleotides: TGTGCCACCAGCAGGGAGCCGGGACTAGCCACTTCTTACGAGCAGTACTTC. Translating gives CATSREPGLATSYEQYF.

This clonotype appeared many times. As DNA, the CDR3 is TGTGCCAGCAGCTCACCCCTAGACAAGAACTATGGCTACACCTTC. Translated: CASSSPLDKNYGYTF. The chain combines TRBV13 with TRBJ1-2; no clear D. CDR3 length: 15 amino acids. Trimming took off 4 bases at V and 2 bases at J, with 14 bases between the two ends. Per the germline V gene, CDR1 is PRHDT and CDR2 is FYEKMQ (reference sequence).

This clonotype was seen only once. The junction departs from germline at one end; a sequencing error may be responsible. The CDR3: CTSSQLEEYEQYF. CDR3 sequence (DNA): TGCACCAGCAGCCAACTCGAGGAGTACGAGCAGTACTTC. The rearrangement uses TRBV4-3 and TRBJ2-7; D remains ambiguous. CDR3 length: 13 amino acids. Germline CDR1 LGHNA, CDR2 YSLEER.

In its sample, this clonotype was seen many times. This chain uses TRBV11-3 with TRBJ2-7; D may be TRBD2 (5 bases). CDR3 length: 14 amino acids. V dropped 1 base and J dropped 6 bases, with 13 bases sitting between them. CDR1 and CDR2 from the germline V gene are SGHNT and YENEEA. The DNA for the CDR3 is TGTGCCAGCAGCTTAGTTCCACTGGCGGGCGAGCAGTACTTC. The encoded protein is CASSLVPLAGEQYF. The whole variable domain, filled in from reference TRBV11-3 and TRBJ2-7, reads EAGVVQSPRYKIIEKKQPVAFWCNPISGHNTLYWYLQNLGQGPELLIRYENEEAVDDSQLPKDRFSAERLKGVDSTLKIQPAELGDSAVYLCASSLVPLAGEQYFGPGTRLTVT.

The table lists this clonotype with a few counts. The chain is built from TRBV24-1 and TRBJ2-1, with a tentative D call TRBD1 (6 bases). The CDR3 extends over 16 amino acids. Trimming removed 6 bases at V and 4 bases at J, with 18 bases between. Germline CDR1 reads KGHDR; CDR2 reads SFDVKD. Written as DNA, the CDR3 is TGTGCCACCAGTCACCCAGGGGCGAAGGATTACAATGAGCAGTTCTTC. It specifies CATSHPGAKDYNEQFF.

This clonotype was seen at least ten times. The chain is built from TRBV20-1 and TRBJ2-7, with D unresolved. The CDR3 extends over 13 amino acids. Germline-derived CDR1 and CDR2 are DFQATT and SNEGSKA (reference sequence). Trimming left V 0 bases short and J 6 bases short, with 12 bases between. The CDR3 DNA reads TGCAGTGCTAGAGATCCCGGGCGCGGCGAGCAGTACTTC. It yields the protein CSARDPGRGEQYF.